This entry lists 15 T cell receptor beta chains sequenced from one sample in a study of neurological immune-mediated disorders. TCRdb analysed the 5' RACE reads with MiXCR anew, one entry per CDR3 protein. The sample comprises approximately 60,000 distinct CDR3 sequences, approximately 4.1% of which are singletons, and 2.9% rests with the top ten. The sample comprised PBMCs. The receptors stem from a man over 45 with multiple sclerosis.

This clonotype was counted at least ten times. The chain is built from TRBV3-1 and TRBJ2-7; D not resolved. V shed 0 bases and J shed 2 bases, with 8 bases lying between them. CDR1 LGHDT and CDR2 YNNKEL come from the germline V gene (reference sequence). The CDR3 is 14 amino acids. As DNA, the CDR3 is TGTGCCAGCAGCCAAGACGTCGGAACCTACGAGCAGTACTTC. Translation gives CASSQDVGTYEQYF.

The chain couples TRBV6-5 to TRBJ2-3, with D tentatively TRBD1 (5 bases). V lost 2 bases and J lost 4, with 7 bases in between. Germline values: CDR1 MNHEY, CDR2 SVGAGI. This CDR3 region has 13 residues. CDR3 loop: CASSYQGADTQYF. CDR3 DNA sequence: TGTGCCAGCAGTTACCAGGGCGCAGATACGCAGTATTTT.

This clonotype was seen ten or more times. The CDR3 protein is CSASGGRGNIQYF. CDR3 sequence (DNA): TGCAGTGCTAGCGGAGGGCGAGGGAACATTCAGTACTTC. The V and J genes are TRBV20-1 and TRBJ2-4; D possibly corresponds to TRBD2 (6 bases). The CDR3 sequence is 13 residues long. Germline assignment: CDR1 DFQATT and CDR2 SNEGSKA (reference sequence). V was cut by 3 bases and J by 7 bases, with 13 bases left in between.

This clonotype occurred a few times. The gene calls are TRBV5-1 and TRBJ2-1, with D tentatively TRBD1 or TRBD2 (6 bases each). The V and J ends lost 3 bases and 5 bases respectively, with 15 bases between them. Per the germline V gene, CDR1 is SGHRS and CDR2 is YFSETQ. The CDR3 spans 15 residues. CDR3 sequence reads: CASSWINREDNEQFF. The CDR3 bases are TGCGCCAGCAGCTGGATAAACAGGGAGGACAATGAGCAGTTCTTC. Looking up the rest from reference TRBV5-1 and TRBJ2-1 gives the full variable domain: KAGVTQTPRYLIKTRGQQVTLSCSPISGHRSVSWYQQTPGQGLQFLFEYFSETQRNKGNFPGRFSGRQFSNSRSEMNVSTLELGDSALYLCASSWINREDNEQFFGPGTRLTVL.

This clonotype came up many times. The rearrangement joins TRBV7-9 to TRBJ1-5; 8 nucleotides align to TRBD1. The CDR3 spans 17 residues. Per the germline V gene, CDR1 is SEHNR and CDR2 is FQNEAQ (reference sequence). With V trimmed by 5 bases and J by 5 bases, 14 bases remained unmatched. DNA for the CDR3: TGTGCCAGCAGCCAAGACGGGACAGGTGGTTTAGATCAGCCCCAGCATTTT. Its protein product is CASSQDGTGGLDQPQHF.

This clonotype has ten or more counts. The chain joins TRBV5-1 to TRBJ2-4; tentatively, D is TRBD1 (5 bases). V was shortened by 6 bases and J by 2 bases, with 6 bases between the two germline ends. CDR1 and CDR2 (germline): SGHRS, YFSETQ. The CDR3 sequence is 12 residues long. In DNA, the CDR3 is TGCGCCAGCACGGACACCAAAAACATTCAGTACTTC. Amino acids: CASTDTKNIQYF.

The table lists this clonotype with many counts. This rearrangement joins TRBV5-1 to TRBJ2-7; D might be TRBD1 or TRBD2, each matching 5 bases. CDR1 is SGHRS, CDR2 YFSETQ, per germline. This CDR3 is built from 14 residues. Trimming took 2 bases from V and 0 from J, leaving 9 bases between them. CDR3 in DNA: TGCGCCAGCAGCTTAGGGACCTTCTCCTACGAGCAGTACTTC. The encoded protein is CASSLGTFSYEQYF.

This clonotype was seen ten or more times. J is TRBJ2-7 and V is TRBV15, with TRBD1 matching over 8 bases. The J segment lost 2 bases and the V segment lost 0 bases, leaving 18 bases of the junction unmatched. This CDR3 spans 20 amino acids. CDR1 LNHNV and CDR2 YYDKDF come from the germline V gene (reference sequence). CDR3 amino acids: CATSRDRLPGQVVRTYEQYF. DNA of the CDR3: TGTGCCACCAGCAGAGATAGGCTTCCGGGACAGGTAGTAAGGACCTACGAGCAGTACTTC.

This clonotype was picked up many times. The chain carries TRBV20-1 and TRBJ2-3; no definite D call. The germline V and J ends were trimmed by 8 bases and 0 bases, with 9 bases remaining between them. The germline V gene has CDR1 DFQATT and CDR2 SNEGSKA (reference sequence). The CDR3 length is 12 residues. CDR3 in amino acids: CSCATSTDTQYF. The CDR3 nucleotides are TGCAGTTGCGCGACTAGCACAGATACGCAGTATTTT.

This clonotype appeared many times. The CDR3 loop is CASSQEPSGSRRNEQFF. The CDR3 DNA follows: TGCGCCAGCAGCCAAGAGCCTAGCGGGAGTCGAAGGAATGAGCAGTTCTTC. This chain uses TRBV4-1 with TRBJ2-1; 10 nucleotides agree with TRBD2. The CDR3 consists of 17 residues. V dropped 0 bases and J dropped 7; count of bases not matched to a gene: 9. CDR1 is MGHRA and CDR2 is YSYEKL in the germline V gene.

This clonotype has a count of ten or more. The chain carries TRBV3-1 and TRBJ2-2; 14 positions agree with TRBD2. Unmatched junction bases numbered 7, after V lost 1 base and J lost 6 bases. CDR3 length equals 18 residues. Germline V gene lookup returns CDR1 LGHDT and CDR2 YNNKEL (reference sequence). The CDR3 DNA follows: TGTGCCAGCAGCCAAGGACTAGCGGGAGGGCTAATTCCCGGGGAGCTGTTTTTT. Its translation: CASSQGLAGGLIPGELFF.

This clonotype appeared many times. The chain carries TRBV10-3 and TRBJ2-3; D is ambiguous. V was cut by 8 bases and J by 6 bases, with 15 bases left in between. The CDR3 extends over 13 amino acids. Germline lookup yields CDR1 ENHRY and CDR2 SYGVKD. In nucleotides, the CDR3 is TGTGCCATCGCTGTTGGGTCGAGGGATACGCAGTATTTT. Translated: CAIAVGSRDTQYF.

There are many counts of this clonotype. The chain joins TRBV18 to TRBJ1-1, with D maybe TRBD1 (6 bases). Germline CDR1 reads KGHSH; CDR2 reads LQKENI. The CDR3 totals 14 residues. Trimming pared 4 bases from V and 0 bases from J, leaving 9 bases between. The CDR3, as DNA: TGTGCCAGCTCACTAGGGACACTGAACACTGAAGCTTTCTTT. It codes for CASSLGTLNTEAFF.

The table lists this clonotype with many counts. The chain combines TRBV3-1 with TRBJ2-5; TRBD1 is a possible D gene (5 bases). Trimming shortened V by 8 bases and J by 5 bases, and 6 bases separated the two germline ends. Germline CDR1 reads LGHDT; CDR2 reads YNNKEL (reference sequence). This CDR3 has 10 amino acids. CDR3 in DNA: TGTGCCAGCGGGGCGGAGACCCAGTACTTC. It yields the protein CASGAETQYF.

This clonotype was found many times. The CDR3: CSARGGQGEKLFF. The CDR3 DNA sequence: TGCAGTGCTAGGGGAGGGCAGGGGGAAAAACTGTTTTTT. The chain has TRBV20-1 and TRBJ1-4; D may be TRBD1 (6 bases). The CDR3 has 13 residues. Germline V gives CDR1 DFQATT, CDR2 SNEGSKA (reference sequence). V was shortened by 3 bases and J by 8 bases, with 13 bases between the two germline ends.